This entry lists 5 T cell receptor beta chains sequenced from one sample in a study of a mutant IDH1 vaccine in newly diagnosed glioma (dated by TCRdb to about 2021). Read against the paper, the sample's time point label means: week 11, during vaccination. A 20-mer mutant IDH1 peptide at 300 micrograms in Montanide made up each vaccine dose, which was injected subcutaneously together with topical imiquimod. The antigens of these receptors remain unknown. The library was obtained by the immunoSEQ multiplex PCR assay. In its TCRdb copy, this immuneACCESS table keeps in-frame sequences only and misses some clones. Where compared with another copy, unresolved V genes explain less than half of these, and the others have no known cause. Across this sample there are 50,000 to 75,000 clones, with around 80% seen only once. Roughly 5.7% of the sample belongs to the ten largest clones. The input for sequencing was PBMCs, taken from a glioma patient whose treatment included an IDH1 peptide vaccine. The receptors originated from a man aged 50 or older with glioma.

This clone showed up just a few times. This rearrangement joins TRBV2 to TRBJ1-1; 8 bases map to TRBD1. Germline assignment: CDR1 SNHLY and CDR2 FYNNEI. J lost 4 bases, V lost 6 bases, and 10 bases had no gene match. CDR3 length: 15 residues. This chain's CDR3 is CASSLTRQGRTEAFF. For the CDR3, the DNA is TGTGCCAGCAGCCTTACCCGACAGGGGCGCACTGAAGCTTTCTTT.

The V call is TRBV19, the J call TRBJ2-7, with 12 nucleotides matching TRBD1. CDR1 and CDR2 from the germline V gene are LNHDA and SQIVND (reference sequence). V lost 3 bases to trimming and J lost 6 bases; unmatched junction nucleotides: 9. The CDR3 extends over 16 amino acids. CDR3 in DNA: TGTGCCAGTAGTATGACGTCGGGACAGGGGGCACCCGAGCAGTACTTC. It is translated as CASSMTSGQGAPEQYF. The full variable domain, completed using reference TRBV19 and TRBJ2-7, is DGGITQSPKYLFRKEGQNVTLSCEQNLNHDAMYWYRQDPGQGLRLIYYSQIVNDFQKGDIAEGYSVSREKKESFPLTVTSAQKNPTAFYLCASSMTSGQGAPEQYFGPGTRLTVT.

This clone was detected once. V gene TRBV27 combines with J gene TRBJ2-3, with a possible D match to TRBD1 (6 bases). V gave up 6 bases and J gave up 2 bases, with 15 bases separating them. The CDR3 is 15 amino acids. Germline V gives CDR1 MNHEY, CDR2 SMNVEV (reference sequence). The CDR3 region is CASRRPGDLTDTQYF. CDR3 DNA: TGTGCCAGCAGACGTCCAGGGGACCTCACAGATACGCAGTATTTT.

This clone came up once. This sequence joins TRBV10-3 and TRBJ2-6; the D is unclear. The germline V and J ends were trimmed by 4 bases and 5 bases, with 21 bases remaining between them. Germline-derived CDR1 and CDR2 are ENHRY and SYGVKD. The CDR3 contains 18 residues. In DNA form, the CDR3 reads TGTGCCATCAGTGTAGGTATCTGTAGACAAAGTCGGGCCAACGTCCTGACTTTC. Translation gives CAISVGICRQSRANVLTF.

The V and J genes are TRBV27 and TRBJ2-2; 8 bases agree with TRBD2. This CDR3 comprises 16 residues. Losses at the gene ends were 4 bases for V and 1 base for J; bases not matched to a gene: 5. CDR1 is MNHEY and CDR2 is SMNVEV in the germline V gene (reference sequence). The CDR3, as DNA: TGTGCCAGCAGTTCCCGACTAGCGCTGAACACCGGGGAGCTGTTTTTT. Protein sequence: CASSSRLALNTGELFF.